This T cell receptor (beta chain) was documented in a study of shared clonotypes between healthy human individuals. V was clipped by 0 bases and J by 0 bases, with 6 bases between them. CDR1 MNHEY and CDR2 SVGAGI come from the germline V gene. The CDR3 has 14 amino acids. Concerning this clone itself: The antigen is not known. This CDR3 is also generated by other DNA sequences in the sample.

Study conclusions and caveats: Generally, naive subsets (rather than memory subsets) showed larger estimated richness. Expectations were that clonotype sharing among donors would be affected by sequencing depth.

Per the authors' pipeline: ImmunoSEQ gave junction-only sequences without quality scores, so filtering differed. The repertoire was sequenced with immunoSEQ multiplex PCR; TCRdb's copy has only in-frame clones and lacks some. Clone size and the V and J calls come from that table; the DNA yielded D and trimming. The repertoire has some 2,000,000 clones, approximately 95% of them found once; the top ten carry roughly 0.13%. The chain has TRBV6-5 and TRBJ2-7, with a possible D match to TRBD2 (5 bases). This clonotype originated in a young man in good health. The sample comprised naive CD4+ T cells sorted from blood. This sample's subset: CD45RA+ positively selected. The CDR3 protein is CASSYSTSSYEQYF. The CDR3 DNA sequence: TGTGCCAGCAGTTACTCCACTAGCTCCTACGAGCAGTACTTC.